This TCR beta chain was captured in a study of cytomegalovirus exposure and HLA in healthy donors. Study summary: Previous work identified 100 million or so unique TCR beta sequences from around 200 million T cells. Overall study results and limits: Later analysis revealed greater clonal expansion in HLA-associated TCR beta chains than in equally common others.

CDR3 length: 14 residues. Trimming took off 3 bases at V and 6 bases at J, with 15 bases between the two ends. Germline V gene data show CDR1 as LNHDA and CDR2 as SQIVND (reference sequence). In the PCR, 60 Vbeta and 13 Jbeta primers were used. TCRdb's table, derived via immunoSEQ multiplex PCR, lists solely in-frame clones and lacks some. The table has around 130,000 clones, roughly 62% seen once; the top ten hold 1.6%. With regard to this clone: Its antigen is unknown.

The sequencing input was PBMCs. The receptor comes from a young man in good health and CMV-seropositive. The genes are TRBV19 and TRBJ2-7; tentative D call: TRBD2 (7 bases). DNA for the CDR3: TGTGCCAGTAGTATTACTCTTAGGGGGGGCGAGCAGTACTTC. Amino acid sequence: CASSITLRGGEQYF.